Below are 16 T cell receptor beta chains sequenced from a single sample in a study of blood T cell repertoires in COVID-19. Sequencing used immunoSEQ multiplex PCR; TCRdb keeps in-frame clones, though not all of them. This table holds about 98,000 clones, roughly 87% found once. Sequencing was performed on peripheral blood. The receptors shown here come from a man between 65 and 85 years old with acute or convalescent COVID-19.

In DNA form, the CDR3 reads TGTGCCAGCAGCCAAGGGGACAGGGGGAACATTCAGTACTTC. Its protein is CASSQGDRGNIQYF. V is TRBV3-1 (or the pseudogene TRBV3-2) and J is TRBJ2-4; 11 nucleotides line up with TRBD1. This CDR3 has 14 amino acids. The V and J ends lost 1 base and 7 bases, in that order; junction bases with no gene match: 0. Germline V gives CDR1 LGHDT, CDR2 YNNKEL (reference sequence).

The chain recombines TRBV28 with TRBJ2-7; 8 nucleotides line up with TRBD2. With V trimmed by 7 bases and J by 4 bases, 3 bases remained unmatched. The length of the CDR3 is 12 residues. Germline V gene lookup returns CDR1 MDHEN and CDR2 SYDVKM. The CDR3 protein is CASTTSGYEQYF. In DNA, the CDR3 is TGTGCCAGCACTACTAGCGGATACGAGCAGTACTTC.

The chain joins TRBV6-1 to TRBJ1-6; weak D call: TRBD1 (5 bases). Germline assignment: CDR1 MNHNS and CDR2 SASEGT. This CDR3 is 14 amino acids long. The V gene lost 1 base and the J gene lost 8 bases, with 9 bases spanning the gap. CDR3 nucleotides: TGTGCCAGCAGTGAAGAGGGAGGGGATTCACCCCTCCACTTT. Protein sequence: CASSEEGGDSPLHF.

The chain carries TRBV7-9 and TRBJ1-1, with D unclear. Per germline, CDR1 SEHNR and CDR2 FQNEAQ (reference sequence). The CDR3 consists of 16 residues. The ends were cut back, 3 bases at V and 2 bases at J, with 16 bases in the middle. The CDR3 loop reads CASSLWSGSPNTEAFF. In DNA, the CDR3 is TGTGCCAGCAGCTTGTGGTCGGGGAGCCCCAACACTGAAGCTTTCTTT.

The chain uses TRBV12-1 and TRBJ2-7; the table's D call, TRBD2, has no DNA check behind it. TRBV12-1 is designated a pseudogene. This CDR3 has 18 residues. CDR3 nucleotide sequence: TGTGCCAGCACCACTTGTTCCGAGGGAGGGCCTGGGGACTACGAGCAGTACGTC. Translated, it gives CASTTCSEGGPGDYEQYV.

A few counts support this clone. The J gene is TRBJ2-2, the V gene TRBV5-4, with 9 bases that match TRBD1. The CDR3 loop spans 16 amino acids. Trimming removed 4 bases from V and 6 bases from J; junction bases left unmatched: 10. The V gene's germline CDR1 is SGHNT and CDR2 YYREEE (reference sequence). CDR3: CASSPRGQGFAGELFF. In DNA form, the CDR3 reads TGTGCCAGCAGCCCTCGAGGACAGGGGTTCGCCGGGGAGCTGTTTTTT.

The chain uses TRBV5-6 and TRBJ1-4; D gene uncertain. CDR1 is SGHDT and CDR2 is YYEEEE in the germline V gene. The V and J ends lost 0 bases and 7 bases respectively, with 4 bases between them. The length of the CDR3 is 12 residues. DNA of the CDR3: TGTGCCAGCAGCTTGGACGGTGAAAAACTGTTTTTT. The encoded protein is CASSLDGEKLFF.

The gene calls are TRBV7-9 and TRBJ2-5, with D maybe TRBD2 (6 bases). The length of the CDR3 is 12 residues. V was clipped by 5 bases and J by 4 bases, with 8 bases between them. The germline V gene has CDR1 SEHNR and CDR2 FQNEAQ (reference sequence). The CDR3 DNA follows: TGTGCCAGCAGCGTGGGGGGAGAGACCCAGTACTTC. It codes for CASSVGGETQYF.

This chain connects TRBV30 to TRBJ2-3, with D unresolved. The CDR3 length is 16 residues. CDR1 is GTSNPN, CDR2 SVGIG, per germline (reference sequence). Trimming left V 2 bases short and J 1 base short, with 16 bases between. Written as DNA, the CDR3 is TGTGCCTGGAGTTTGACCCATCAACGGGGCACAGATACGCAGTATTTT. Translating gives CAWSLTHQRGTDTQYF.

The CDR3 loop is CASSAWSSYEQYV. Here the CDR3 DNA reads TGTGCCAGCAGCGCCTGGAGCTCCTACGAGCAGTACGTC. The chain couples TRBV7-9 to TRBJ2-7; D uncertain. V shed 5 bases and J shed 0 bases, with 8 bases lying between them. CDR1 is SEHNR and CDR2 is FQNEAQ in the germline V gene (reference sequence). There are 13 residues in the CDR3.

The chain employs TRBV5-1 and TRBJ2-5; TRBD1 matches at 7 bases. Germline V lookup: CDR1 SGHRS, CDR2 YFSETQ. The CDR3 covers 16 residues. J gave up 5 bases and V 3 bases, and 13 bases lay outside the gene matches. DNA of the CDR3: TGCGCCAGCAGCTCCCCCGAGACAGGGAGAAGGGAGACCCAGTACTTC. It yields the protein CASSSPETGRRETQYF. The whole variable domain, remainder taken from reference TRBV5-1 and TRBJ2-5, is KAGVTQTPRYLIKTRGQQVTLSCSPISGHRSVSWYQQTPGQGLQFLFEYFSETQRNKGNFPGRFSGRQFSNSRSEMNVSTLELGDSALYLCASSSPETGRRETQYFGPGTRLLVL.

The DNA of the CDR3 is TGTGCCAGCAGTTACCCCGAACTAGGTCGGGAGACCCAGTACTTC. It codes for CASSYPELGRETQYF. This rearrangement joins TRBV6-6 to TRBJ2-5, with D perhaps TRBD2 (5 bases). V gave up 2 bases and J gave up 5 bases, with 15 bases separating them. Germline values: CDR1 MNHNY, CDR2 SVGAGI (reference sequence). The CDR3 is 15 amino acids.

The chain uses TRBV7-2 and TRBJ2-3, with 8 bases lining up with TRBD2. Germline CDR1 is SGHTA and CDR2 is FQGNSA. The V segment lost 0 bases and the J segment 5 bases; nucleotides outside the gene matches: 10. This CDR3 is built from 17 residues. CDR3 residues: CASSLAQAGARGDTQYF. The CDR3 DNA sequence: TGTGCCAGCAGCTTAGCGCAAGCGGGGGCGCGAGGAGATACGCAGTATTTT.

The chain links TRBV11-3 to TRBJ2-3; 7 bases agree with TRBD1. The CDR3 totals 18 residues. Germline V CDR1 and CDR2: SGHNT, YENEEA. Unmatched junction bases numbered 11, after V lost 0 bases and J lost 2 bases. CDR3 DNA: TGTGCCAGCAGCTTAGAATCGGTCTACAGGGGCAACACAGATACGCAGTATTTT. Its translation: CASSLESVYRGNTDTQYF.

CDR3 amino acids: CATSESYFGQPQHF. The DNA of the CDR3 is TGTGCCACCAGTGAATCGTACTTCGGTCAGCCCCAGCATTTT. The chain links TRBV24-1 to TRBJ1-5, with D unresolved. V gave up 4 bases and J gave up 6 bases, with 12 bases separating them. The germline gives CDR1 KGHDR, CDR2 SFDVKD. This CDR3 has 14 residues.

The V gene is TRBV19, the J gene TRBJ1-1; D is uncertain. The V end was cut by 3 bases, the J end by 0 bases, with 5 bases between. The CDR3 length is 13 residues. Looked up from germline, CDR1 is LNHDA and CDR2 is SQIVND (reference sequence). CDR3 amino acids: CASSINMNTEAFF. The DNA of the CDR3 is TGTGCCAGTAGTATTAATATGAACACTGAAGCTTTCTTT.